The 24 T cell receptor beta chains below all came from one sample that was sequenced in a study of shared clonotypes between healthy human individuals (dated by TCRdb to between 2020 and 2021). Library preparation used the immunoSEQ multiplex PCR assay. TCRdb took this table from immuneACCESS and kept in-frame rearrangements with V and J called. Such tables lack part of the clones; where checked against another copy, unresolved V genes explain under half of the gap, and the rest is unexplained. The sample table lists approximately 2,000,000 clones, 93% of them with a count of one. Approximately 1.7% of the sample is held by the ten biggest clonotypes. For the CD8 naive samples, CD45RO-negative cells were positively selected for CCR7, yielding a CD45RA+CCR7+ population from which TemRA cells were excluded. The specimen sequenced was naive CD8+ T cells from PBMCs. The sample's cell subset or site label, decoded: CD45RA+CCR7+. These receptors were collected from a man between 18 and 35 years old in good health. Some clones in this sample may be carry-over from other donors' samples.

The chain links TRBV28 to TRBJ1-4; 8 nucleotides match TRBD1. CDR1 is MDHEN and CDR2 is SYDVKM in the germline V gene. V gave up 5 bases and J gave up 6 bases; unmatched junction bases: 8. The CDR3 sequence is 15 residues long. The CDR3 here is CASSPRTGKYEKLFF. CDR3 bases: TGTGCCAGCAGTCCACGGACAGGGAAGTATGAAAAACTGTTTTTT.

This sequence joins TRBV27 and TRBJ2-7; D is perhaps TRBD1 or TRBD2 (5 bases each). CDR1 is MNHEY, CDR2 SMNVEV, per germline (reference sequence). The germline V and J ends were trimmed by 3 bases and 1 base, with 13 bases remaining between them. The CDR3 contains 15 residues. The CDR3 spells CASSFRGRLSYEQYF. Written as DNA, the CDR3 is TGTGCCAGCAGTTTTAGGGGACGCCTTTCCTACGAGCAGTACTTC.

This chain joins TRBV28 and TRBJ1-1; a weak D match, TRBD1 (6 bases). The CDR3 consists of 14 residues. Trimming took off 6 bases at V and 4 bases at J, with 15 bases between the two ends. In germline, CDR1 is MDHEN, CDR2 SYDVKM. CDR3 sequence: CASSPDRFGTEAFF. The CDR3 DNA reads as TGTGCCAGCAGCCCCGACAGGTTCGGCACTGAAGCTTTCTTT.

This clone was recorded only once. The sample holds other DNA sequences that translate to the same CDR3. The chain uses TRBV4-1 and TRBJ2-7; 11 bases agree with TRBD1. CDR1 MGHRA and CDR2 YSYEKL come from the germline V gene. V shed 0 bases, J shed 3 bases, and the junction held 4 bases outside the gene matches. CDR3 length: 16 residues. CDR3: CASSQDPGQGVYEQYF. The CDR3 DNA follows: TGCGCCAGCAGCCAAGATCCGGGACAGGGGGTCTACGAGCAGTACTTC.

Concerning this clone itself: Other DNA variants within this sample encode the same CDR3. The J gene is TRBJ1-5, the V gene TRBV27; no reliable D call. The CDR3 contains 14 residues. V lost 5 bases, J lost 1 base, and 9 bases lay in between. Germline CDR1 MNHEY, CDR2 SMNVEV (reference sequence). The CDR3 region is CASSLAGSNQPQHF. The CDR3 nucleotides are TGTGCCAGCAGTCTCGCGGGGAGCAATCAGCCCCAGCATTTT.

This chain uses TRBV2 with TRBJ1-5; D might be TRBD1 (6 bases). V was trimmed by 7 bases and J by 3 bases, leaving 13 bases between them. CDR1 is SNHLY and CDR2 is FYNNEI in the germline V gene. The CDR3 covers 14 residues. CDR3 protein: CASKNQGFNQPQHF. The CDR3 bases are TGTGCCAGCAAAAATCAGGGGTTCAATCAGCCCCAGCATTTT.

For this clone: The same CDR3 can be traced to other DNA sequences in this sample. The chain uses TRBV28 and TRBJ2-5; D is tentatively TRBD1 or TRBD2 (5 bases each). This CDR3 spans 13 amino acids. The V end was cut by 5 bases, the J end by 1 base, with 8 bases between. Germline CDR1 and CDR2: MDHEN and SYDVKM. The CDR3: CASSRGTQETQYF. Written as DNA, the CDR3 is TGTGCCAGCAGTCGTGGGACCCAAGAGACCCAGTACTTC.

V and J are TRBV6-5 and TRBJ2-7, with 9 bases lining up with TRBD2. There are 16 residues in the CDR3. Germline loops: CDR1 MNHEY, CDR2 SVGAGI. J was trimmed by 2 bases and V by 0 bases; bases with no gene match: 5. CDR3 DNA sequence: TGTGCCAGCAGTTACTCGAGTGGACTAGCGACCTACGAGCAGTACTTC. Residues: CASSYSSGLATYEQYF.

The genes are TRBV27 and TRBJ1-5; D might be TRBD1 (5 bases). Trimming took off 3 bases at V and 9 bases at J, with 15 bases between the two ends. Germline V gene lookup returns CDR1 MNHEY and CDR2 SMNVEV (reference sequence). CDR3 length: 14 amino acids. In DNA form, the CDR3 reads TGTGCCAGCAGTTTTGGAGTGGGGGGTGGGCCCCAGCATTTT. Translated: CASSFGVGGGPQHF.

The chain combines TRBV7-9 with TRBJ1-2; tentatively, D is TRBD1 (5 bases). The CDR3 is 14 amino acids. Germline V lookup: CDR1 SEHNR, CDR2 FQNEAQ (reference sequence). Trimming took off 3 bases at V and 8 bases at J, with 16 bases between the two ends. The CDR3 region is CASSFPGREHGYTF. CDR3 in DNA: TGTGCCAGCAGCTTTCCGGGCAGGGAGCACGGCTACACCTTC.

The chain is built from TRBV7-9 and TRBJ1-1, with TRBD1 matching 7 bases. Trimming took 4 bases from V and 0 from J; bases not matched to a gene: 8. CDR3 length: 16 residues. The V gene's germline CDR1 is SEHNR and CDR2 FQNEAQ (reference sequence). CDR3 protein: CASSSSHRGMNTEAFF. Here the CDR3 DNA reads TGTGCCAGCAGCTCCTCCCACAGGGGAATGAACACTGAAGCTTTCTTT.

The chain is built from TRBV4-3 and TRBJ2-1, with D unclear. Germline lookup yields CDR1 LGHNA and CDR2 YSLEER. The CDR3 sequence is 16 residues long. V was pared by 0 bases and J by 7 bases, with 16 bases between. As DNA, the CDR3 is TGCGCCAGCAGCCAAGATGGCCCCTTCGTAGGAAATGAGCAGTTCTTC. Translated: CASSQDGPFVGNEQFF.

The chain employs TRBV7-3 and TRBJ2-3; D unclear. CDR1 is SGHTA, CDR2 FQGTGA, per germline. CDR3 length: 16 residues. V lost 5 bases and J lost 3, with 18 bases in between. CDR3 loop: CASSRLNLKETDTQYF. DNA of the CDR3: TGTGCCAGCAGCCGATTAAACTTAAAGGAAACAGATACGCAGTATTTT.

This clone was picked up one time. The same CDR3 arises from other DNA sequences in this sample as well. The V gene is TRBV4-1, the J gene TRBJ2-5; D may be TRBD2 (7 bases). Germline V lookup: CDR1 MGHRA, CDR2 YSYEKL. The CDR3 is 15 residues long. Deletions cut 0 bases from V and 5 bases from J, with 13 bases between. DNA of the CDR3: TGCGCCAGCAGCCAAGATCGGGGAGGGGGGGAGACCCAGTACTTC. Its translation: CASSQDRGGGETQYF.

The chain couples TRBV4-2 to TRBJ2-7; TRBD2 is a possible D gene (6 bases). CDR3 size: 14 residues. Trimming stripped 5 bases from V and 2 bases from J, with 13 bases between. Germline assignment: CDR1 LGHNA and CDR2 YNFKEQ. The CDR3 is CASSVTRYTYEQYF. DNA of the CDR3: TGTGCCAGCAGCGTGACTAGGTATACCTACGAGCAGTACTTC.

The V and J genes are TRBV6-1 and TRBJ2-1; 11 positions match TRBD2. The germline V gene has CDR1 MNHNS and CDR2 SASEGT. The ends lost 5 bases at V and 4 bases at J; junction bases unmatched: 4. This CDR3 contains 15 residues. The CDR3 spells CASSLGLAVYNEQFF. The CDR3 bases are TGTGCCAGCAGTCTGGGACTAGCGGTATACAATGAGCAGTTCTTC.

The chain joins TRBV27 to TRBJ2-7; D perhaps matches TRBD1 (6 bases). The CDR3 has 15 amino acids. V gave up 0 bases and J gave up 3 bases, with 12 bases separating them. Germline CDR1 MNHEY, CDR2 SMNVEV (reference sequence). CDR3 sequence (DNA): TGTGCCAGCAGTTTATCGGGGGCTTTTGTCTACGAGCAGTACTTC. Translating gives CASSLSGAFVYEQYF.

The chain carries TRBV20-1 and TRBJ2-7; D call uncertain. Germline CDR1 and CDR2: DFQATT and SNEGSKA (reference sequence). This CDR3 has 11 amino acids. V was shortened by 6 bases and J by 4 bases, with 10 bases between the two germline ends. In DNA form, the CDR3 reads TGCAGTGCAAAGGCCGAATACGAGCAGTACTTC. Its protein is CSAKAEYEQYF.

The chain recombines TRBV6-6 with TRBJ1-1, with D unresolved. This CDR3 region has 12 residues. Germline V lookup: CDR1 MNHNY, CDR2 SVGAGI (reference sequence). The V gene lost 7 bases and the J gene lost 1 base, with 7 bases spanning the gap. The CDR3 DNA reads as TGTGCCAGCATGGGTCGGAACACTGAAGCTTTCTTT. Translated: CASMGRNTEAFF.

The rearrangement joins TRBV4-3 to TRBJ1-6, with a weak D call TRBD1 (5 bases). Germline V gene sequence: CDR1 LGHNA, CDR2 YSLEER. The CDR3 has 13 residues. The V gene lost 4 bases and the J gene lost 7 bases, with 8 bases spanning the gap. The CDR3 is CASSRGPNSPLHF. CDR3 DNA: TGCGCCAGCAGCCGGGGCCCCAATTCACCCCTCCACTTT.

The chain couples TRBV19 to TRBJ1-2; tentative D call: TRBD1 (5 bases). In germline, CDR1 is LNHDA, CDR2 SQIVND (reference sequence). The germline V and J ends were trimmed by 7 bases and 8 bases, with 20 bases remaining between them. This CDR3 comprises 14 residues. This CDR3 is CASNGDAGKVGYTF. Written as DNA, the CDR3 is TGTGCCAGTAACGGGGACGCGGGAAAGGTCGGCTACACCTTC.

This clone was recorded once. V gene TRBV27 combines with J gene TRBJ2-2; 10 bases are a match to TRBD2. V shed 5 bases, J shed 5 bases, and the junction held 17 bases outside the gene matches. CDR1 is MNHEY, CDR2 SMNVEV, per germline (reference sequence). The CDR3 spans 19 residues. The CDR3, as DNA: TGTGCCAGCAGTCGGACCCAGGGAGCGGGAGGGCCATTGACCGGGGAGCTGTTTTTT. Its protein is CASSRTQGAGGPLTGELFF.

V is TRBV6-5 and J is TRBJ1-4; D is uncertain. V was cut by 3 bases and J by 8 bases, with 10 bases left in between. The CDR3 spans 13 residues. Germline CDR1 reads MNHEY; CDR2 reads SVGAGI. The CDR3 DNA reads TGTGCCAGCAGTTATAGGGAAAGGGAAAAACTGTTTTTT. It yields the protein CASSYREREKLFF.

J is TRBJ2-3 and V is TRBV13, with 12 bases identical to TRBD2. The length of the CDR3 is 19 residues. J was trimmed by 4 bases and V by 0 bases; bases with no gene match: 11. CDR1 is PRHDT, CDR2 FYEKMQ, per germline (reference sequence). This chain's CDR3 is CASSLGLAGGPEKADTQYF. The CDR3 coding sequence is TGTGCCAGCAGCTTAGGCCTAGCGGGAGGGCCAGAGAAGGCAGATACGCAGTATTTT.